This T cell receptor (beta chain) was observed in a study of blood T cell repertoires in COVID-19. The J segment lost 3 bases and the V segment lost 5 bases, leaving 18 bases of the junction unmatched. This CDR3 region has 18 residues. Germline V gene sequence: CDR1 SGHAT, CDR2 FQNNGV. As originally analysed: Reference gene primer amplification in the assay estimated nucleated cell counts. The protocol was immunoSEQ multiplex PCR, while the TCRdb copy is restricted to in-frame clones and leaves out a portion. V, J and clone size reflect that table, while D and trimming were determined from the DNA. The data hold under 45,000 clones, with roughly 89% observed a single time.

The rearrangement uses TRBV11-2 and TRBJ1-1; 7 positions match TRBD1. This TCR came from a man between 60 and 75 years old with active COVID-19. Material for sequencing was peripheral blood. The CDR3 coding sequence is TGTGCCAGCAGCGCACCGTACCACGGGACAGAGTCGGACACTGAAGCTTTCTTT. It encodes CASSAPYHGTESDTEAFF.